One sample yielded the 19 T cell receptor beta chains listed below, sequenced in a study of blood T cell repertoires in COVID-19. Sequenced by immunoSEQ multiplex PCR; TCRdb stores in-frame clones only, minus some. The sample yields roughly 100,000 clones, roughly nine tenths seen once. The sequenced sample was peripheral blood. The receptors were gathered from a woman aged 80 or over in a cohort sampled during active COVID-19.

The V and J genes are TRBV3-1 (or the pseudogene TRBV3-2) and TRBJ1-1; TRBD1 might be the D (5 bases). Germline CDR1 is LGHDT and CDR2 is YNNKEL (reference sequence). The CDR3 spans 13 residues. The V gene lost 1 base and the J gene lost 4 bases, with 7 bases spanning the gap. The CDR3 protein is CASSQGRGTEAFF. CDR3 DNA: TGTGCCAGCAGCCAAGGAAGGGGCACTGAAGCTTTCTTT.

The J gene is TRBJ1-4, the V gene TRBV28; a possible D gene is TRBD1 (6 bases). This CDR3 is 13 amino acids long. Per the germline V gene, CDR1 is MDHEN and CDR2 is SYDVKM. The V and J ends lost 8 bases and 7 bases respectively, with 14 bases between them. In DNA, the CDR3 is TGTGCCAGCCATACAGGGATGGGTGAAAAACTGTTTTTT. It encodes CASHTGMGEKLFF.

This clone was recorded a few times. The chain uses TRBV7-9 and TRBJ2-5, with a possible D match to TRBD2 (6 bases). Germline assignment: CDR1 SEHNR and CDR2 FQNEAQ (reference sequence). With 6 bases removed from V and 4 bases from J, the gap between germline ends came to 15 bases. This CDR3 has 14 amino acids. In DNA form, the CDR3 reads TGTGCCAGCAGTTACGACGGGACTGGAGAGACCCAGTACTTC. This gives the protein CASSYDGTGETQYF. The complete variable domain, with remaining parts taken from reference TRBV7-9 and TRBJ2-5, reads DTGVSQNPRHKITKRGQNVTFRCDPISEHNRLYWYRQTLGQGPEFLTYFQNEAQLEKSRLLSDRFSAERPKGSFSTLEIQRTEQGDSAMYLCASSYDGTGETQYFGPGTRLLVL.

The CDR3, as DNA: TGTGCCAGCAGCTTAAGAGGGCTGGCTCGGTACGAGCAGTACTTC. Residues: CASSLRGLARYEQYF. V gene TRBV13 combines with J gene TRBJ2-7; perhaps TRBD2 as D (5 bases). With 2 bases removed from V and 4 bases from J, the gap between germline ends came to 15 bases. Germline V lookup: CDR1 PRHDT, CDR2 FYEKMQ (reference sequence). This CDR3 has 15 residues.

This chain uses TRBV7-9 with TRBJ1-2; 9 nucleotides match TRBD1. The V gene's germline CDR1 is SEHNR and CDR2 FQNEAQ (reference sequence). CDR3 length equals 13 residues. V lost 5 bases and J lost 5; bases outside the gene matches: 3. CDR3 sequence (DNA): TGTGCCAGCAGCACCGGGACAGGGTATGGCTACACCTTC. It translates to CASSTGTGYGYTF.

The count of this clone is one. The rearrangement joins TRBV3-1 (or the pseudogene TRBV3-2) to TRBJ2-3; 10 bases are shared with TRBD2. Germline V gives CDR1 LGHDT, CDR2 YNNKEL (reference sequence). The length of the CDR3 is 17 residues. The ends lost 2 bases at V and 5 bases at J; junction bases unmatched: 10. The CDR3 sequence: CASSQLGSGGGKDTQYF. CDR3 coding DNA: TGTGCCAGCAGCCAACTGGGGAGCGGGGGGGGCAAAGATACGCAGTATTTT.

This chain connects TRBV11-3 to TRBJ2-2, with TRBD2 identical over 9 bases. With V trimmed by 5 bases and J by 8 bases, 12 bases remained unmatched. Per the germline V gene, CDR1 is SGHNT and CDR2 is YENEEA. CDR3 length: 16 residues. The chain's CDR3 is CASSPVGSGSGGELFF. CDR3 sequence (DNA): TGTGCCAGCAGCCCCGTTGGTAGCGGGAGTGGAGGGGAGCTGTTTTTT.

CDR3 amino acids: CASSLGQGREQYF. In DNA, the CDR3 is TGTGCCAGCAGCTTGGGACAGGGAAGGGAGCAGTACTTC. The chain has TRBV7-9 and TRBJ2-7; 9 bases align to TRBD1. Germline V lookup: CDR1 SEHNR, CDR2 FQNEAQ (reference sequence). The V segment lost 3 bases and the J segment 7 bases; nucleotides outside the gene matches: 4. The CDR3 has 13 amino acids.

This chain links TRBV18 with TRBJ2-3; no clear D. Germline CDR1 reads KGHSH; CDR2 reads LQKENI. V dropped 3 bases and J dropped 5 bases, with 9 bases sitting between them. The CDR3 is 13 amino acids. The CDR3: CASSPRGGDTQYF. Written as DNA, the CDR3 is TGTGCCAGCTCACCCCGAGGTGGAGATACGCAGTATTTT.

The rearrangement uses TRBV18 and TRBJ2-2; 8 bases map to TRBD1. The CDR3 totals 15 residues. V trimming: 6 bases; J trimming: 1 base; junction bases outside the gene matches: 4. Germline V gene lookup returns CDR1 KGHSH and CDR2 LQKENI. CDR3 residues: CASSLGTGNTGELFF. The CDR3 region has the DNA TGTGCCAGCTCGCTCGGGACAGGGAACACCGGGGAGCTGTTTTTT.

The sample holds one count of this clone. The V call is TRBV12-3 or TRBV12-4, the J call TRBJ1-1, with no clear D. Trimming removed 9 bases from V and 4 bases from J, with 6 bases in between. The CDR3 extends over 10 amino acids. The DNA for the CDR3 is TGTGCCAGTGGGAGCACTGAAGCTTTCTTT. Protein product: CASGSTEAFF.

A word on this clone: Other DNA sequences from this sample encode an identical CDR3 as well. The CDR3 DNA sequence: TGCAGCGTCGTGGGACAGGGGATCGGCGAGCAGTACTTC. This gives the protein CSVVGQGIGEQYF. The chain carries TRBV29-1 and TRBJ2-7; TRBD1 matches at 10 bases. Trimming removed 6 bases from V and 6 bases from J; junction bases left unmatched: 8. This CDR3 has 13 residues. Germline-derived CDR1 and CDR2 are SQVTM and ANQGSEA.

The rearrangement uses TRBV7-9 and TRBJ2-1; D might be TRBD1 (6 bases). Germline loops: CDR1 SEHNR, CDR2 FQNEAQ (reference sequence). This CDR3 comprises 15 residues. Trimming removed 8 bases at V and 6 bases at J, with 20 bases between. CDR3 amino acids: CASQWGQGIGNEQFF. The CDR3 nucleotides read TGTGCCAGCCAGTGGGGGCAGGGAATTGGCAATGAGCAGTTCTTC.

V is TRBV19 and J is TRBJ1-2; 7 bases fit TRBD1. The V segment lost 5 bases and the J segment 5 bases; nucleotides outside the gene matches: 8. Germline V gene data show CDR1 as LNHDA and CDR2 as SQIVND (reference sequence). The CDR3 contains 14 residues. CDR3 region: CASSPWDSTYGYTF. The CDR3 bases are TGTGCCAGTAGTCCCTGGGACAGCACTTATGGCTACACCTTC.

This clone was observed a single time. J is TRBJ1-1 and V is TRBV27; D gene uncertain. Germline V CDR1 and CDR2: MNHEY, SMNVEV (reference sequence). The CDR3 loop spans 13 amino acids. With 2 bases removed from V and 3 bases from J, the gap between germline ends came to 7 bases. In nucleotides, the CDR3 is TGTGCCAGCAGTTTAGGAGAATACACTGAAGCTTTCTTT. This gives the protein CASSLGEYTEAFF.

The CDR3 DNA follows: TGTGCCAGTAGTTCGGGACTAGCGGGAGCCGCCGAGCAGTACTTC. Translation: CASSSGLAGAAEQYF. The chain is built from TRBV19 and TRBJ2-7, with 14 bases lining up with TRBD2. This CDR3 spans 15 amino acids. Germline CDR1 LNHDA, CDR2 SQIVND (reference sequence). Trimming took 5 bases from V and 6 from J; bases not matched to a gene: 6. The variable domain in full, completed from reference TRBV19 and TRBJ2-7, reads DGGITQSPKYLFRKEGQNVTLSCEQNLNHDAMYWYRQDPGQGLRLIYYSQIVNDFQKGDIAEGYSVSREKKESFPLTVTSAQKNPTAFYLCASSSGLAGAAEQYFGPGTRLTVT.

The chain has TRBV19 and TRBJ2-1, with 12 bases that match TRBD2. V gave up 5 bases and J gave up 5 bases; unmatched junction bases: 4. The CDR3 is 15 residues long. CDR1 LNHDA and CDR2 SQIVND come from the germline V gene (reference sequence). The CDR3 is CASSLGLAGNNEQFF. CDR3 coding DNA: TGTGCCAGTAGTCTGGGACTAGCGGGCAACAATGAGCAGTTCTTC.

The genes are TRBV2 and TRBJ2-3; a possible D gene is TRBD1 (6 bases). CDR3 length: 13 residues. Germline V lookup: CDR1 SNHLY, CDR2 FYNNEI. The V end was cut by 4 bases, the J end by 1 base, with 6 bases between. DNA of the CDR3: TGTGCCAGCAGTGGACAGGGCACAGATACGCAGTATTTT. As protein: CASSGQGTDTQYF.

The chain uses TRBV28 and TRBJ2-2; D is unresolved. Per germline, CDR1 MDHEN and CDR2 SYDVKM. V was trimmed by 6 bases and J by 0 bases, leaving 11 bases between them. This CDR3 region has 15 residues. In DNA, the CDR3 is TGTGCCAGCAGACTTGGCGGTTCGAACACCGGGGAGCTGTTTTTT. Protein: CASRLGGSNTGELFF. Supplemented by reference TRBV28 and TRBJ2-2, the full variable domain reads DVKVTQSSRYLVKRTGEKVFLECVQDMDHENMFWYRQDPGLGLRLIYFSYDVKMKEKGDIPEGYSVSREKKERFSLILESASTNQTSMYLCASRLGGSNTGELFFGEGSRLTVL.